The clone carrying this TCR beta chain was observed a few times. These data originate in a study of blood T cell repertoires in COVID-19. Clones were read by immunoSEQ multiplex PCR, and TCRdb kept only the in-frame ones, dropping some. The sample shows some 180,000 clones, 70% to 80% of them seen only once. The CDR3 has 13 residues. Germline CDR1 and CDR2: SNHLY and FYNNEI. V was pared by 9 bases and J by 9 bases, with 11 bases of the junction left unmatched. All enrollees were roughly 18 to 95 years old and from about two dozen US areas. Assignments of participants to cohorts depended upon their own reported clinical history.

Material: PBMCs or T cells enriched from blood (not recorded which). V usage is TRBV2 and J usage is TRBJ2-1, with 7 bases identical to TRBD2. The sequence came from a woman in her 70s in a cohort exposed to, infected with or recovered from COVID-19 (not recorded which). The DNA of the CDR3 is TGTGCCAGTGCTGGGAGGGCCGAGGGTGAGCAGTTCTTC. It yields the protein CASAGRAEGEQFF.